The rows below give T cell receptor beta chains drawn from one sample of a study of T cell responses to AZD1222 COVID-19 vaccine. The protocol was immunoSEQ multiplex PCR, while the TCRdb copy is restricted to in-frame clones and leaves out a portion. This sample carries 150,000 to 200,000 clones, roughly nine tenths of them seen once, and the ten largest clones take approximately 1.2%. The sequences come from peripheral blood, collected 28 days after the second AZD1222 dose. The receptors derive from an adult who received the AZD1222 COVID-19 vaccine. The CDR3 runs from the conserved cysteine through the conserved F or W. Each record gives: V gene, J gene, clone size, D gene, CDR3 DNA, CDR3 protein. The D gene is left open where the match is weak. For some rows the clone size is stated as once, few or many, or as a class when expanded; others skip it.

v_gene: TRBV2
j_gene: TRBJ2-7
abundance: -
d_gene: -
CDR3nt: TGTGCCAGCAGGGAGAATTACGAGCAGTACTTC
CDR3aa: CASRENYEQYF

v_gene: TRBV7-9
j_gene: TRBJ1-1
abundance: -
d_gene: -
CDR3nt: TGTGCCAGCAGCTTCCGTGAGGGGAGGACTGAAGCTTTCTTT
CDR3aa: CASSFREGRTEAFF

v_gene: TRBV6-5
j_gene: TRBJ1-1
abundance: -
d_gene: TRBD1
CDR3nt: TGTGCCAGCATGGGGACAGGGGGCAACACTGAAGCTTTCTTT
CDR3aa: CASMGTGGNTEAFF

v_gene: TRBV21-1
j_gene: TRBJ2-5
abundance: -
d_gene: -
CDR3nt: TGTGCCAGCAGCAAACTGGCTAGCGGGAGAAGAGAGACCCAGTACTTC
CDR3aa: CASSKLASGRRETQYF

v_gene: TRBV9
j_gene: TRBJ2-1
abundance: -
d_gene: TRBD2
CDR3nt: TGTGCCAGCAGCTTAGGACTAGGCGCCCGTGAGCAGTTCTTC
CDR3aa: CASSLGLGAREQFF

v_gene: TRBV5-1
j_gene: TRBJ2-5
abundance: -
d_gene: TRBD1
CDR3nt: TGCGCCAGCAGCTTGGCCGAAGAGGACAGGTTTAAGGAGACCCAGTACTTC
CDR3aa: CASSLAEEDRFKETQYF

v_gene: TRBV2
j_gene: TRBJ2-2
abundance: few
d_gene: -
CDR3nt: TGTGCCAGCAGTGAATCAATCAGGGAGAAAGAGGGGGAGCTGTTTTTT
CDR3aa: CASSESIREKEGELFF

v_gene: TRBV27
j_gene: TRBJ1-3
abundance: -
d_gene: -
CDR3nt: TGTGCCAGCAGTTCGTCCGGGGGTTCCGGAAACACCATATATTTT
CDR3aa: CASSSSGGSGNTIYF

v_gene: TRBV11-3
j_gene: TRBJ2-7
abundance: -
d_gene: TRBD2
CDR3nt: TGTGCCAGCACCTCTGGGGGGGTCTTCTCCTACGAGCAGTACTTC
CDR3aa: CASTSGGVFSYEQYF

v_gene: TRBV7-7
j_gene: TRBJ2-6
abundance: once
d_gene: -
CDR3nt: TGTGCCGTGGGCGGACAGAGCTCTGGGGCCAACGTCCTGACTTTC
CDR3aa: CAVGGQSSGANVLTF

v_gene: TRBV24-1
j_gene: TRBJ2-1
abundance: -
d_gene: TRBD1
CDR3nt: TGTGCCACCAGTGATACAGGGGGCGCTCAAAATGAGCAGTTCTTC
CDR3aa: CATSDTGGAQNEQFF

v_gene: TRBV11-2
j_gene: TRBJ2-1
abundance: -
d_gene: TRBD2
CDR3nt: TGTGCCAGCAGCTTAGTTCTTCCAGCGGGGGGGCCCAATGAGCAGTTCTTC
CDR3aa: CASSLVLPAGGPNEQFF

v_gene: TRBV3-1/TRBV3-2
j_gene: TRBJ1-4
abundance: -
d_gene: -
CDR3nt: TGTGCCAGCAGCCAAGGGGGTTCCTGGGCCGAAAAACTGTTTTTT
CDR3aa: CASSQGGSWAEKLFF

v_gene: TRBV2
j_gene: TRBJ1-6
abundance: once
d_gene: TRBD1
CDR3nt: TGTGCCAGCAGTCCTGGGACAGGGCATTCACCCCTCCACTTT
CDR3aa: CASSPGTGHSPLHF

v_gene: TRBV5-1
j_gene: TRBJ1-1
abundance: few
d_gene: -
CDR3nt: TGCGCCAGCAGCCGGACAAGGAACACTGAAGCTTTCTTT
CDR3aa: CASSRTRNTEAFF

v_gene: TRBV5-1
j_gene: TRBJ1-5
abundance: -
d_gene: -
CDR3nt: TGCGCCAGCAGCTTGAAGGGGGGGGACCCTAGAAATTATAGCAATCAGCCCCAGCATTTT
CDR3aa: CASSLKGGDPRNYSNQPQHF

v_gene: TRBV28
j_gene: TRBJ1-6
abundance: -
d_gene: -
CDR3nt: TGTGCCAGCAGTTTTTGGGAGTCACCCCTCCACTTT
CDR3aa: CASSFWESPLHF

v_gene: TRBV2
j_gene: TRBJ2-7
abundance: -
d_gene: TRBD1
CDR3nt: TGTGCCAGCAGCGGACAGGGGCCCTACGAGCAGTACTTC
CDR3aa: CASSGQGPYEQYF

v_gene: TRBV2
j_gene: TRBJ2-1
abundance: once
d_gene: TRBD2
CDR3nt: TGTGCCAGCAGTCCCGGGACTAGCGGGACCGATGAGCAGTTCTTC
CDR3aa: CASSPGTSGTDEQFF

v_gene: TRBV18
j_gene: TRBJ2-2
abundance: -
d_gene: TRBD1
CDR3nt: TGTGCCAGCTCACCACAAGGGACAGTAAACGCCGGGGAGCTGTTTTTT
CDR3aa: CASSPQGTVNAGELFF

v_gene: TRBV5-6
j_gene: TRBJ1-2
abundance: -
d_gene: -
CDR3nt: TGTGCCAGCAGCTTGGTTGGGGGAAGTTACGGCTACACCTTC
CDR3aa: CASSLVGGSYGYTF

v_gene: TRBV5-1
j_gene: TRBJ1-1
abundance: -
d_gene: -
CDR3nt: TGCGCCAGCAGCTTGGATGTGACAGAAAACACTGAAGCTTTCTTT
CDR3aa: CASSLDVTENTEAFF

v_gene: TRBV4-1
j_gene: TRBJ2-3
abundance: -
d_gene: TRBD2
CDR3nt: TGCGCCAGCAGCCATAAACCGGGACTAGCGGGGGGGCTCTTAGATACGCAGTATTTT
CDR3aa: CASSHKPGLAGGLLDTQYF

v_gene: TRBV5-1
j_gene: TRBJ2-7
abundance: -
d_gene: TRBD1
CDR3nt: TGCGCCAGCAGCTTAGGACAGGGGGTCGAGCAGTACTTC
CDR3aa: CASSLGQGVEQYF

v_gene: TRBV24-1
j_gene: TRBJ1-3
abundance: -
d_gene: TRBD1
CDR3nt: TGTGCCACCAGTGATGTAGGGGGCGATGGAAACACCATATATTTT
CDR3aa: CATSDVGGDGNTIYF

v_gene: TRBV5-1
j_gene: TRBJ2-1
abundance: -
d_gene: TRBD2
CDR3nt: TGCGCCAGCAGCCACGGGACTAGCCCGGACAATGAGCAGTTCTTC
CDR3aa: CASSHGTSPDNEQFF